This T cell receptor beta chain was retrieved from a study of beta chain features in type 1 diabetes. Whole-study results and caveats: The study found that naive, central memory and Treg TCRB repertoires appeared more similar in patients than in healthy donors. Significant though moderate, a shortening of TCRB CDR3s appeared in all four CD4+ subsets of Type 1 diabetes patients.

Of the isolated RNA, all was reverse transcribed, and so the sequenced material was expressed TCRB transcripts. Roughly 3.6 million reads on average were seen across naive, central memory and regulatory T cell samples. Clones were sequenced by immunoSEQ multiplex PCR, and TCRdb holds only the in-frame ones, with some missing. The sample holds 860,000 or so clones; roughly a sixth are singletons and the top ten take 0.02% to 0.03%. CDR3 size: 12 residues. The ends were cut back, 3 bases at V and 4 bases at J, with 7 bases in the middle. Germline V CDR1 and CDR2: SGHAT, FQNNGV. This clone has more than one count but fewer than ten. Its specificity is unknown.

The sample was naive CD4+ T cells from blood. This sequence joins TRBV11-2 and TRBJ2-7, with D unresolved. This clonotype was obtained from a young woman in good health. The CDR3: CASSLRSYEQYF. The CDR3 DNA sequence: TGTGCCAGCAGCTTGAGGTCATACGAGCAGTACTTC. Full variable domain (remainder filled in from reference TRBV11-2 and TRBJ2-7): EAGVAQSPRYKIIEKRQSVAFWCNPISGHATLYWYQQILGQGPKLLIQFQNNGVVDDSQLPKDRFSAERLKGVDSTLKIQPAKLEDSAVYLCASSLRSYEQYFGPGTRLTVT.